This is a list of T cell receptor beta chains from one sample in a study of T cell repertoires in cytomegalovirus infection. A single record per CDR3 protein comes from TCRdb applying MiXCR to the reads. The sample has 900,000 to 950,000 distinct CDR3 sequences, roughly 30% seen once. Their antigens are not known. Here the sequenced sample was cultured CD8+ T cells from PBMCs, taken from culture after CMV antigen stimulation. The receptor set was obtained from a human donor in good health (CMV status not recorded). Some clones in this sample may be carry-over from other donors' samples. Both conserved end residues are part of each CDR3. The D gene is left open where the match is weak. Clone size appears in some rows only: once, few, many, or a class for an expanded clone.

>TRBV7-9|NA|few|TRBJ2-2
TGTGCCAGCACCATCCGGGACATAAACACCGGGGAGCTGTTTTTT
CASTIRDINTGELFF
>TRBV7-6|NA|few|TRBJ2-6
TGTGCCAGCAGCTCCGTGGGGGTGGGGGCCAACGTCCTGACTTTC
CASSSVGVGANVLTF
>TRBV12-5|TRBD1|NA|TRBJ2-1
TGTGCTAGTGGTTTGGGACAGGGGGACAATGAGCAGTTCTTC
CASGLGQGDNEQFF
>TRBV6-4|NA|NA|TRBJ1-1
TGTGCCAGCAGTAACTCGGGGGGAAGCACTGAAGCTTTCTTT
CASSNSGGSTEAFF
>TRBV7-9|NA|NA|TRBJ2-4
TGTGCCAGCAGCTTAGACCCCCCCGGGACCAAACTAGGCATTCAGTACTTC
CASSLDPPGTKLGIQYF
>TRBV9|TRBD2|NA|TRBJ2-2
TGTGCCAGCAGCCCCGGGACTAGCGTTAACGGGGAGCTGTTTTTT
CASSPGTSVNGELFF
>TRBV9|NA|few|TRBJ1-3
TGTGCCAGCAGCGAGTCAGGCTCCTCTGGAAACACCATATATTTT
CASSESGSSGNTIYF
>TRBV12-3/TRBV12-4|TRBD1|few|TRBJ2-1
TGTGCCAGCAGTTCCTCCGGGACAGATTACAATGAGCAGTTCTTC
CASSSSGTDYNEQFF
>TRBV5-5|NA|NA|TRBJ2-5
TGTGCCAGCAGCTCGGACTGGACCTCGGAGACCCAGTACTTC
CASSSDWTSETQYF
>TRBV29-1|NA|NA|TRBJ2-1
TGCAGCGTCGCAGGCATCGACACAAAGCCCAATGAGCAGTTCTTC
CSVAGIDTKPNEQFF
>TRBV12-3/TRBV12-4|NA|NA|TRBJ1-3
TGTGCCAGCAGAAACTCGGACCGTTATGGAAACACCATATATTTT
CASRNSDRYGNTIYF
>TRBV7-2|TRBD2|NA|TRBJ2-3
TGTGCCAGCAGCACTACTCTCGGGGGGGATACGCAGTATTTT
CASSTTLGGDTQYF
>TRBV4-1|NA|few|TRBJ2-2
TGCGCCAGCAGCCAAGAAGAAGGGGGAATTGCTCCTCACGACACCGGGGAGCTGTTTTTT
CASSQEEGGIAPHDTGELFF
>TRBV5-4|TRBD1|NA|TRBJ1-6
TGTGCCACCCGGACAGGGAGCTCACCCCTCCACTTT
CATRTGSSPLHF
>TRBV3-1|TRBD1|NA|TRBJ2-7
TGTGCCAGCAGCCAAGGTGCAGGGACAGGTCTCTACGAGCAGTACTTC
CASSQGAGTGLYEQYF
>TRBV9|NA|NA|TRBJ2-5
TGTGCCAGCAGCGTAGTCCCTTCAGGAAGACAAGAGACCCAGTACTTC
CASSVVPSGRQETQYF
>TRBV15|NA|NA|TRBJ1-5
TGTGCCACCAGCAGAGAATTGTCGGCCAGCAATCAGCCCCAGCATTTT
CATSRELSASNQPQHF
>TRBV5-4|TRBD1|NA|TRBJ1-2
TGTGCCAGCAGCTTAGGAGACAGGGGAATAGCTAACTATGGCTACACCTTC
CASSLGDRGIANYGYTF
>TRBV24-1|NA|many|TRBJ1-1
TGTGCCACCAGTGATGGGCGAACTGAAGCTTTCTTT
CATSDGRTEAFF
>TRBV7-3|NA|many|TRBJ2-5
TGTGCCAGCAGCCTAGACAGAAAAGAGACCCAGTACTTC
CASSLDRKETQYF
>TRBV4-1|NA|few|TRBJ2-5
TGCGCCAGCACCCAGAAAGGAGGGGCTGAGACCCAGTACTTC
CASTQKGGAETQYF
>TRBV4-1|NA|NA|TRBJ2-1
TGCGCCAGCAGCCAAAGGAGCGCAAACTACAATGAGCAGTTCTTC
CASSQRSANYNEQFF
>TRBV27|NA|many|TRBJ1-6
TGTGCCAGCAGTTTTTCGGGGTCACCCCTCCACTTT
CASSFSGSPLHF
>TRBV6-2/TRBV6-3|NA|few|TRBJ1-1
TGTGCCAGCAGTTACCTCCCCGGGACGGTCATGAACACTGAAGCTTTCTTT
CASSYLPGTVMNTEAFF
>TRBV5-4|TRBD1|NA|TRBJ1-1
TGTGCCAGCAGCGGGGGGGACAGGAGTGTGAACACTGAAGCTTTCTTT
CASSGGDRSVNTEAFF
>TRBV7-6|NA|NA|TRBJ2-1
TGTGCCAGCAGATTAAAGACAGGGAGGGGTTACAATGAGCAGTTCTTC
CASRLKTGRGYNEQFF
>TRBV7-6|NA|many|TRBJ1-2
TGTGCCAGCAGCTTCTCTAACTATGGCTACACCTTC
CASSFSNYGYTF
>TRBV12-3/TRBV12-4|NA|NA|TRBJ2-3
TGTGCCAGCAGTTTACTGGGTACGCAGTATTTT
CASSLLGTQYF
>TRBV27|TRBD1|NA|TRBJ1-1
TGTGCCAGCTCAACAGGGGGTTCGGGCACTGAAGCTTTCTTT
CASSTGGSGTEAFF
>TRBV29-1|TRBD2|NA|TRBJ2-5
TGCAGCGTTGAAGGCCTCGGACTAGCGGGGGCCCAAGAGACCCAGTACTTC
CSVEGLGLAGAQETQYF
>TRBV6-2/TRBV6-3|TRBD2|NA|TRBJ2-2
TGTGCCAGCAGTTACTCGGCTAGCGGGGGGGCCTTGGTGACCGGGGAGCTGTTTTTT
CASSYSASGGALVTGELFF
>TRBV4-3|NA|few|TRBJ2-3
TGCGCCAGCAGCCAAGGGGTTTGGGGGGCTAGCACAGATACGCAGTATTTT
CASSQGVWGASTDTQYF
>TRBV6-1|NA|many|TRBJ1-1
TGTGCCAGCAGCACCGGGGGGCCTGAGGCTTTCTTT
CASSTGGPEAFF
>TRBV9|NA|NA|TRBJ2-5
TGTGCCAGCAGCGTACGTGTTGGAGGACAAGAGCCCCAGTACTTC
CASSVRVGGQEPQYF
>TRBV19|NA|NA|TRBJ2-1
TGTGCCAGTAGTATCGGGATAACAGGGTACAATGAGCAGTTCTTC
CASSIGITGYNEQFF
>TRBV5-1|NA|many|TRBJ1-2
TGCGCCAGCAGCTTGGATGGAGGGGGGTTCGATGGCTACACCTTC
CASSLDGGGFDGYTF
>TRBV12-3/TRBV12-4|NA|NA|TRBJ1-2
TGTGCCAGCCCTACAGGGACTCCTGGCTACACCTTC
CASPTGTPGYTF
>TRBV10-3|NA|NA|TRBJ2-2
TGTGCCGTTAACCTTGAAAGTGCCACCGGGGAGCTGTTTTTT
CAVNLESATGELFF
>TRBV10-2|TRBD1|NA|TRBJ1-1
TGCGCCAGCAGTGATTTGGGACAGGTAATGAACACTGAAGCTTTCTTT
CASSDLGQVMNTEAFF
>TRBV27|NA|NA|TRBJ1-2
TGTGCCAGCAGCCGAGGTGCCGGACAGTCCTATGGCTACACCTTC
CASSRGAGQSYGYTF
>TRBV2|TRBD2|NA|TRBJ2-1
TGTGCCAGTAACTGGGATACTAGCGGGGGGGCCAATGAGCAGTTCTTC
CASNWDTSGGANEQFF
>TRBV7-6|NA|many|TRBJ2-1
TGTGCCAGCAGCCCCGGCGAAGCGGGTTACAATGAGCAGTTCTTC
CASSPGEAGYNEQFF
>TRBV28|NA|few|TRBJ1-1
TGTGCCAGTGGGGGGATGAACACTGAAGCTTTCTTT
CASGGMNTEAFF
>TRBV27|NA|NA|TRBJ2-7
TGTGCCAGCAGTTTATTTTCAGGTCAGGGGTACGAGCAGTACTTC
CASSLFSGQGYEQYF
>TRBV6-2/TRBV6-3|NA|few|TRBJ2-4
TGTGCCAGCAGTTACGGGGGAGCCAAAAACATTCAGTACTTC
CASSYGGAKNIQYF
>TRBV20-1|NA|NA|TRBJ2-5
TGCAGTGCTAGAGCGGGCAGGGCCGGGACCCAGTACTTC
CSARAGRAGTQYF
>TRBV7-9|TRBD2|few|TRBJ2-1
TGTGCCACCTTACCGACTAGCGGGGGGGCCCGGGAGTTCTTC
CATLPTSGGAREFF
>TRBV7-6|NA|NA|TRBJ2-5
TGTGCCAGCAGCTCGGACGGTCAAGAGACCCAGTACTTC
CASSSDGQETQYF
>TRBV7-8|NA|many|TRBJ1-5
TGTGCCAGCAGCTTAGATCCCAAGACAAGTAGCAATCAGCCCCAGCATTTT
CASSLDPKTSSNQPQHF
>TRBV20-1|TRBD1|few|TRBJ1-6
TGCAGTGCTACCCCAGACAGGGGGCTTAATTCACCCCTCCACTTT
CSATPDRGLNSPLHF
>TRBV27|TRBD2|few|TRBJ2-1
TGTGCCAGCAGTTCACTGACTAGCGGGGGGCCGCCGGATGAGCAGTTCTTC
CASSSLTSGGPPDEQFF